What follows are 17 T cell receptor beta chains derived from one specimen sequenced in a study of regulatory T cells in long-lasting Graves disease. Described time point: newly diagnosed GD, antithyroid drugs for less than 3 months. Generation of the TCR library employed RNA extracted from PBMCs. The authors built TCR beta libraries using iRepertoire HTBI primers and Arm-PCR of CDR3 regions. TCRdb re-called the multiplex PCR reads through MiXCR, storing one row per CDR3 protein. Found here are 550,000 to 650,000 distinct CDR3 sequences, 15% to 20% of them singletons; the top ten hold about 11%. Separately, the same data were catalogued under a study of T cells in Graves' hyperthyroidism and ophthalmopathy.

The source material was peripheral blood mononuclear cells (PBMCs), sampled at new diagnosis, from a patient treated with antithyroid drugs. The source is a man aged 18 to 30 with Graves disease.

Only a few counts were recorded for this clonotype. The chain links TRBV20-1 to TRBJ2-7, with D tentatively TRBD1 or TRBD2 (5 bases each). Per the germline V gene, CDR1 is DFQATT and CDR2 is SNEGSKA (reference sequence). V was cut by 5 bases and J by 3 bases, with 17 bases left in between. CDR3 length: 14 amino acids. The CDR3 loop reads CSARWERGSYEQYF. The CDR3 region has the DNA TGCAGTGCTCGTTGGGAGAGGGGAAGCTACGAGCAGTACTTC.

Worth noting for this clonotype: Being one base from a much bigger clone, this may be a read error. The J gene is TRBJ2-7, the V gene TRBV7-9; 13 bases are a match to TRBD2. This CDR3 contains 15 residues. The V segment lost 7 bases and the J segment 2 bases; nucleotides outside the gene matches: 5. Germline lookup yields CDR1 SEHNR and CDR2 FQNEAQ (reference sequence). The CDR3 region has the DNA TGTGCCAGCATTCAGACTAGCGGGAGGACCTACGAGCAGTACTTC. Translating it yields CASIQTSGRTYEQYF.

This chain connects TRBV5-1 to TRBJ1-4, with a weak D call TRBD1 (6 bases). This CDR3 spans 16 amino acids. Germline V gene sequence: CDR1 SGHRS, CDR2 YFSETQ. Deletions cut 3 bases from V and 4 bases from J, with 16 bases between. The CDR3 DNA is TGCGCCAGCAGCTCTTGGGAGACAGGATATAATGAAAAACTGTTTTTT. The encoded protein is CASSSWETGYNEKLFF.

This sequence joins TRBV18 and TRBJ1-1; tentatively, D is TRBD1 (5 bases). V was shortened by 0 bases and J by 1 base, with 12 bases between the two germline ends. Germline CDR1 and CDR2: KGHSH and LQKENI. This CDR3 is 16 amino acids long. The CDR3 region has the DNA TGTGCCAGCTCACCACCGGGAGGACAAAAGAACACTGAAGCTTTCTTT. Translated: CASSPPGGQKNTEAFF. Complete variable domain (other parts from reference TRBV18 and TRBJ1-1): NAGVMQNPRHLVRRRGQEARLRCSPMKGHSHVYWYRQLPEEGLKFMVYLQKENIIDESGMPKERFSAEFPKEGPSILRIQQVVRGDSAAYFCASSPPGGQKNTEAFFGQGTRLTVV.

About this clonotype: An end of the junction does not agree with germline; a read error may underlie this. The chain has TRBV12-3 or TRBV12-4 and TRBJ1-2, with a weak D call TRBD1 (5 bases). CDR3 length: 13 residues. The CDR3 loop is CASTIPGSYGHTF. CDR3 nucleotides: TGTGCCAGCACCATCCCAGGGAGCTATGGCCACACCTTC.

This clonotype was recorded a few times. The J gene is TRBJ2-7, the V gene TRBV20-1; no clear D. CDR3 size: 12 residues. Trimming took 3 bases from V and 3 from J, leaving 9 bases between them. Germline assignment: CDR1 DFQATT and CDR2 SNEGSKA (reference sequence). The DNA for the CDR3 is TGCAGTGCTAGTGGTGTAATCTACGAGCAGTACTTC. Its protein is CSASGVIYEQYF.

The V and J genes are TRBV6-2 or TRBV6-3 and TRBJ2-1; a possible D gene is TRBD2 (7 bases). In germline, CDR1 is MNHEY, CDR2 SVGEGT. Trimming stripped 5 bases from V and 7 bases from J, with 21 bases between. The CDR3 runs to 16 residues. CDR3 sequence: CASSNRLAERGNEQFF. The DNA for the CDR3 is TGTGCCAGCAGTAACAGGCTAGCGGAGAGGGGGAATGAGCAGTTCTTC.

In its sample, this clonotype was seen many times. The chain employs TRBV2 and TRBJ2-2, with 11 bases fitting TRBD1. The CDR3 has 16 amino acids. V was pared by 4 bases and J by 6 bases, with 7 bases of the junction left unmatched. Germline CDR1 reads SNHLY; CDR2 reads FYNNEI. CDR3 sequence reads: CASSVSSGQGAGELFF. The DNA of the CDR3 is TGTGCCAGCAGTGTATCATCGGGACAGGGGGCCGGGGAGCTGTTTTTT.

Points on this clonotype: The conserved phenylalanine or tryptophan normally closing the CDR3 is absent here, so this likely arose from a read error. The CDR3 loop reads CASSQEGQAIETQYL. The CDR3 bases are TGCGCCAGCAGCCAAGAGGGCCAGGCGATAGAGACCCAGTACCTC. V usage is TRBV4-1 and J usage is TRBJ2-5; D gene ambiguous. The CDR3 totals 15 residues. V was clipped by 0 bases and J by 4 bases, with 12 bases between them. CDR1 is MGHRA, CDR2 YSYEKL, per germline.

This clonotype was counted only a few times. The chain has TRBV28 and TRBJ1-6; 9 bases are a match to TRBD1. This CDR3 has 14 amino acids. CDR1 is MDHEN, CDR2 SYDVKM, per germline. The V gene end was trimmed by 10 bases and the J gene end by 10 bases; junction bases not matched to a gene: 11. Here the CDR3 reads CAISPGQGGSPLHF. CDR3 nucleotide sequence: TGTGCCATTTCGCCGGGACAGGGAGGCTCACCCCTCCACTTT.

Comments on this clonotype: Since a much larger clone is just one base distant, this may be a read error. V is TRBV28 and J is TRBJ2-7; 7 bases map to TRBD1. The CDR3 length is 18 residues. Germline CDR1 and CDR2: MDHEN and SYDVKM. V dropped 5 bases and J dropped 0; count of bases not matched to a gene: 16. This chain's CDR3 is CASSPTSRWGQNSYEQYF. Written as DNA, the CDR3 is TGTGCCAGCAGTCCAACCTCCCGGTGGGGACAGAACTCCTACGAGCAGTACTTC.

The chain couples TRBV4-1 to TRBJ1-1, with TRBD1 matching over 9 bases. Germline V gene data show CDR1 as MGHRA and CDR2 as YSYEKL. The CDR3 spans 14 residues. Trimming took 4 bases from V and 6 from J; bases not matched to a gene: 6. CDR3 in amino acids: CASSPDRGKAEAFF. The CDR3 DNA is TGCGCCAGCAGCCCGGACAGGGGAAAGGCTGAAGCTTTCTTT.

Concerning this clonotype itself: It may be a read error: a sequence one base away is much more abundant. The gene calls are TRBV2 and TRBJ2-3; TRBD1 is a possible D gene (5 bases). Looked up from germline, CDR1 is SNHLY and CDR2 is FYNNEI. Trimming shortened V by 4 bases and J by 4 bases, and 12 bases separated the two germline ends. The CDR3 totals 14 residues. DNA of the CDR3: TGTGCCAGCAGTGTTGACAGAAGCGCAGATACGCAGTATTTT. It encodes CASSVDRSADTQYF.

Concerning this clonotype: One end of the junction varies from germline; a read error may be responsible. This sequence joins TRBV3-1 and TRBJ1-1; D remains unclear. This CDR3 region has 15 residues. Per germline, CDR1 LGHDT and CDR2 YNNKEL (reference sequence). The CDR3 is CASSQDLRERTEAFF. Written as DNA, the CDR3 is TGTGCCAGCAGCCAAGATTTGAGGGAACGCACTGAAGCTTTTTTT.

This clonotype has a handful of counts. The chain links TRBV7-9 to TRBJ2-7, with TRBD2 matching over 13 bases. Trimming took 6 bases from V and 6 from J; bases not matched to a gene: 11. This CDR3 is built from 16 residues. Germline V gives CDR1 SEHNR, CDR2 FQNEAQ (reference sequence). CDR3 DNA sequence: TGTGCCAGCAGTAAGGTGACTAGCGGGAGGTGGCTCGAGCAGTACTTC. Amino acids: CASSKVTSGRWLEQYF.

There are many counts of this clonotype. The rearrangement uses TRBV20-1 and TRBJ2-7; TRBD2 might be the D (5 bases). This CDR3 contains 12 residues. The ends were cut back, 3 bases at V and 2 bases at J, with 8 bases in the middle. Germline lookup yields CDR1 DFQATT and CDR2 SNEGSKA (reference sequence). CDR3 nucleotide sequence: TGCAGTGCTAGCACCGGGACCTACGAGCAGTACTTC. As protein: CSASTGTYEQYF.

This clonotype showed up just a few times. A much larger clonotype is one base distant, so this may be a read error. The chain joins TRBV28 to TRBJ1-4, with 9 bases lining up with TRBD1. CDR3 length: 17 residues. Germline lookup yields CDR1 MDHEN and CDR2 SYDVKM. The CDR3 reads CASSFGRGQGRGEKPFF. The CDR3 DNA reads as TGTGCCAGCAGTTTCGGTCGCGGACAGGGGCGGGGTGAAAAACCGTTTTTT.